Listed here are 23 T cell receptor beta chains from one sample, sequenced in a study of T-cell reconstitution after alpha-beta-depleted transplantation in children (dated by TCRdb to about 2016). The method behind the library was PCR. The sequencer was an Illumina HiSeq 2500. TCR libraries were prepared with molecular barcoding, using unique molecular identifiers to normalize TCRbeta repertoire quantification. The public reads were run again by TCRdb, first through fastp at Q25 and then through MiXCR, and only productive beta chains were kept. Each entry is one CDR3 protein sequence, shown with its most common DNA and genes. This sample comprises a few hundred thousand distinct CDR3 sequences, approximately 9.6% of them detected only once. The ten top clones hold about 9.5% of the sample. The sample was PBMCs from the stem cell graft donor, taken from the stem cell graft. Receptor source: a human donor who donated a stem cell graft to a child with SCID.

This clonotype occurred a few times. The rearrangement uses TRBV3-1 and TRBJ1-5; D gene ambiguous. This CDR3 region has 13 residues. Germline loops: CDR1 LGHDT, CDR2 YNNKEL (reference sequence). V lost 0 bases and J lost 4, with 4 bases in between. The CDR3 spells CASSQDLNQPQHF. CDR3 coding DNA: TGTGCCAGCAGCCAAGATTTAAATCAGCCCCAGCATTTT.

This clonotype was found many times. CDR3 loop: CASTLGMGEQYF. The CDR3 DNA reads as TGTGCCAGCACCCTGGGAATGGGCGAGCAGTACTTC. The chain recombines TRBV12-3 or TRBV12-4 with TRBJ2-7, with no clear D. The V end lost 7 bases, the J end lost 6 bases, and 13 bases lay between the germline ends. The CDR3 is 12 amino acids.

The rearrangement joins TRBV27 to TRBJ2-3, with TRBD1 matching 8 bases. V gave up 6 bases and J gave up 2 bases; unmatched junction bases: 4. From germline, CDR1 is MNHEY and CDR2 SMNVEV (reference sequence). This CDR3 region has 14 residues. Written as DNA, the CDR3 is TGTGCCAGCAGCCGACAGGGGATCACAGATACGCAGTATTTT. Translated, it gives CASSRQGITDTQYF.

This clonotype was recorded a few times. V gene TRBV19 combines with J gene TRBJ2-3, with D perhaps matching TRBD1 (5 bases). V was clipped by 7 bases and J by 0 bases, with 11 bases between them. Germline lookup yields CDR1 LNHDA and CDR2 SQIVND (reference sequence). This CDR3 is 14 amino acids long. The DNA for the CDR3 is TGTGCCAGTAAGATCGACAGTAGCACAGATACGCAGTATTTT. Translating gives CASKIDSSTDTQYF.

This sequence joins TRBV20-1 and TRBJ2-7; perhaps TRBD2 as D (6 bases). The V gene's germline CDR1 is DFQATT and CDR2 SNEGSKA (reference sequence). CDR3 size: 13 residues. V was trimmed by 5 bases and J by 3 bases, leaving 14 bases between them. This CDR3 is CSARGGLVYEQYF. CDR3 coding DNA: TGCAGTGCTCGGGGAGGATTGGTCTACGAGCAGTACTTC.

The chain has TRBV20-1 and TRBJ2-7; 9 bases fit TRBD1. CDR3 length equals 16 residues. Germline loops: CDR1 DFQATT, CDR2 SNEGSKA (reference sequence). V was pared by 5 bases and J by 2 bases, with 13 bases of the junction left unmatched. DNA for the CDR3: TGCAGTGCTCGGGCCTTTGGGACAGGGAATCCCTACGAGCAGTACTTC. Its translation is CSARAFGTGNPYEQYF.

The table lists this clonotype with a few counts. The chain uses TRBV9 and TRBJ1-1; D unresolved. Germline CDR1 is SGDLS and CDR2 is YYNGEE. The CDR3 consists of 11 residues. With 0 bases removed from V and 11 bases from J, the gap between germline ends came to 8 bases. CDR3 DNA sequence: TGTGCCAGCAGCGTAGGGGTAGAGGCTTTCTTT. It codes for CASSVGVEAFF.

This clonotype was picked up many times. V usage is TRBV20-1 and J usage is TRBJ1-5; weak D call: TRBD1 (5 bases). The CDR3 is made up of 14 amino acids. The germline V gene encodes CDR1 DFQATT and CDR2 SNEGSKA (reference sequence). V lost 0 bases and J 4 bases, leaving 10 bases between the germline ends. CDR3 sequence reads: CSARDPGPNQPQHF. The CDR3 DNA reads TGCAGTGCTAGAGATCCGGGGCCGAATCAGCCCCAGCATTTT.

The chain uses TRBV2 and TRBJ1-6; TRBD1 aligns across 8 bases. V gave up 6 bases and J gave up 9 bases; unmatched junction bases: 10. From germline, CDR1 is SNHLY and CDR2 FYNNEI. The CDR3 runs 15 residues. The CDR3 nucleotides read TGTGCCAGCAGAAACCAACGGACAGGGACTTCACCCCTCCACTTT. Translating it yields CASRNQRTGTSPLHF.

The chain combines TRBV5-1 with TRBJ2-5; D is possibly TRBD2 (6 bases). The germline V gene has CDR1 SGHRS and CDR2 YFSETQ. CDR3 size: 14 residues. Trimming stripped 4 bases from V and 5 bases from J, with 15 bases between. The CDR3 is CASSLGGLRETQYF. The CDR3, as DNA: TGCGCCAGCAGCCTGGGGGGATTACGGGAGACCCAGTACTTC.

The chain has TRBV12-3 or TRBV12-4 and TRBJ2-2; D is possibly TRBD1 (6 bases). CDR3 length: 12 residues. V was trimmed by 6 bases and J by 7 bases, leaving 9 bases between them. The CDR3 DNA reads as TGTGCCAGCAGAACAGGGTACGGGGAGCTGTTTTTT. Translating it yields CASRTGYGELFF.

This clonotype has a count of ten or more. The J gene is TRBJ2-7, the V gene TRBV3-1, with TRBD2 matching 12 bases. Germline CDR1 is LGHDT and CDR2 is YNNKEL (reference sequence). Trimming cost V 10 bases and J 6 bases; bases outside gene matches: 4. CDR3 length: 12 amino acids. CDR3 loop: CATGLAGSEQYF. CDR3 sequence (DNA): TGTGCCACCGGACTAGCGGGGAGCGAGCAGTACTTC.

This chain joins TRBV11-2 and TRBJ2-3; D ambiguous. Trimming removed 3 bases from V and 3 bases from J, with 13 bases in between. This CDR3 spans 15 amino acids. Germline V gene sequence: CDR1 SGHAT, CDR2 FQNNGV. CDR3 protein: CASSFYNLETDTQYF. For the CDR3, the DNA is TGTGCCAGCAGCTTCTATAACCTAGAGACAGATACGCAGTATTTT.

The chain carries TRBV18 and TRBJ2-7, with D perhaps TRBD2 (7 bases). CDR3 length: 14 amino acids. V lost 4 bases and J lost 6, with 16 bases in between. Germline V gene lookup returns CDR1 KGHSH and CDR2 LQKENI. The CDR3: CASSLGSGGGEQYF. The CDR3, as DNA: TGTGCCAGCTCACTAGGCTCGGGGGGCGGCGAGCAGTACTTC.

This clonotype was seen ten or more times. The rearrangement links TRBV12-3 or TRBV12-4 to TRBJ1-5; D remains unclear. The CDR3 totals 14 residues. Trimming removed 5 bases at V and 2 bases at J, with 10 bases between. This chain's CDR3 is CASSPGWGNQPQHF. The CDR3 DNA follows: TGTGCCAGCAGTCCGGGATGGGGCAATCAGCCCCAGCATTTT.

CDR3 sequence (DNA): TGTGCCAGCAGTTCCGGGACAGGGGTTCGCGAGCAGTACTTC. It is translated as CASSSGTGVREQYF. The chain carries TRBV12-3 or TRBV12-4 and TRBJ2-7, with 10 nucleotides matching TRBD1. The CDR3 is made up of 14 amino acids. J gave up 6 bases and V 4 bases, and 6 bases lay outside the gene matches.

This clonotype was detected ten times or more. V gene TRBV3-1 combines with J gene TRBJ2-1; 11 bases fit TRBD2. The V gene's germline CDR1 is LGHDT and CDR2 YNNKEL (reference sequence). CDR3 length: 16 residues. V was clipped by 2 bases and J by 3 bases; unmatched bases: 3. CDR3 amino acids: CASSQLAGGRYNEQFF. The CDR3 DNA follows: TGTGCCAGCAGCCAACTAGCGGGGGGCCGCTACAATGAGCAGTTCTTC.

This clonotype showed up just a few times. The gene calls are TRBV5-6 and TRBJ1-6; 8 bases map to TRBD1. In germline, CDR1 is SGHDT, CDR2 YYEEEE. There are 14 residues in the CDR3. The V segment lost 3 bases and the J segment 9 bases; nucleotides outside the gene matches: 5. CDR3 DNA sequence: TGTGCCAGCAGCTCGGACAGGGAGGGTTCACCCCTCCACTTT. Its protein is CASSSDREGSPLHF.

V is TRBV5-1 and J is TRBJ2-3; D uncertain. This CDR3 spans 12 amino acids. Germline values: CDR1 SGHRS, CDR2 YFSETQ. V was shortened by 1 base and J by 7 bases, with 7 bases between the two germline ends. In DNA, the CDR3 is TGCGCCAGCAGCTTGAATCAAAATACGCAGTATTTT. Its translation is CASSLNQNTQYF.

Here the CDR3 DNA reads TGTGCCAGCAGTGAAGCTTTTGGCACAGATACGCAGTATTTT. Translating gives CASSEAFGTDTQYF. The V and J genes are TRBV2 and TRBJ2-3; D not resolved. This CDR3 is 14 amino acids long. Trimming pared 0 bases from V and 1 base from J, leaving 5 bases between. The germline CDR1 and CDR2 sequences are SNHLY and FYNNEI.

This clonotype was seen many times. The rearrangement links TRBV21-1 to TRBJ2-3; the DNA was not compared with TRBD1, the D call given in the table. TRBV21-1 is reported as a pseudogene. There are 15 residues in the CDR3. CDR3 residues: CASSKEGQSTDTQYF. The CDR3 nucleotides read TGTGCCAGCAGCAAAGAGGGACAGTCCACAGATACGCAGTATTTT.

This clonotype was found a few times. This rearrangement joins TRBV18 to TRBJ2-7, with TRBD2 as a possible D gene (5 bases). Trimming stripped 3 bases from V and 6 bases from J, with 9 bases between. This CDR3 has 12 amino acids. Germline CDR1 KGHSH, CDR2 LQKENI. CDR3 in amino acids: CASSPGLTEQYF. The CDR3 DNA is TGTGCCAGCTCACCCGGACTGACCGAGCAGTACTTC.

This clonotype has a count of ten or more. The V and J genes are TRBV2 and TRBJ1-6; perhaps TRBD1 as D (5 bases). Germline V gene sequence: CDR1 SNHLY, CDR2 FYNNEI. The CDR3 sequence is 15 residues long. Trimming shortened V by 1 base and J by 13 bases, and 17 bases separated the two germline ends. This CDR3 reads CASSEGGHGPHPLHF. The CDR3 region has the DNA TGTGCCAGCAGTGAAGGCGGACACGGGCCCCATCCCCTCCACTTT.